The 19 T cell receptor beta chains listed next were all sequenced from one sample in a study of human thymus T cells. Resections obtained during corrective heart surgery supplied the thymus tissue. Measured with immunoSEQ multiplex PCR; TCRdb has only the in-frame clones, and not every one. The sample carries about 78,000 clones, 95% to 98% recorded once. The sample was thymus tissue. The receptors shown here come from a boy younger than two with a congenital heart defect but otherwise immunologically healthy.

This clone was counted a single time. The chain uses TRBV6-1 and TRBJ1-2; TRBD1 matches 10 bases. V was clipped by 4 bases and J by 4 bases; unmatched bases: 3. The CDR3 is 14 residues long. CDR1 is MNHNS, CDR2 SASEGT, per germline. CDR3 in DNA: TGTGCCAGCAGTGGGGACAGGGGTCCCTATGGCTACACCTTC. It is translated as CASSGDRGPYGYTF.

V usage is TRBV13 and J usage is TRBJ2-3; 7 positions match TRBD1. The length of the CDR3 is 14 residues. Germline V gene sequence: CDR1 PRHDT, CDR2 FYEKMQ (reference sequence). Trimming took 5 bases from V and 1 from J; bases not matched to a gene: 3. CDR3 nucleotides: TGTGCCAGCAGCCCGGGACAGCGCACAGATACGCAGTATTTT. Translated: CASSPGQRTDTQYF.

The V call is TRBV7-8, the J call TRBJ1-2; TRBD1 aligns across 8 bases. The germline V gene encodes CDR1 SGHVS and CDR2 FQNEAQ. This CDR3 contains 16 residues. V dropped 1 base and J dropped 3; count of bases not matched to a gene: 7. CDR3 sequence reads: CASSLVTAGGDYGYTF. The CDR3 DNA is TGTGCCAGCAGCTTAGTTACCGCAGGGGGCGACTATGGCTACACCTTC.

This chain joins TRBV30 and TRBJ1-1, with 10 bases aligning to TRBD1. CDR3 size: 18 residues. CDR1 is GTSNPN, CDR2 SVGIG, per germline (reference sequence). Trimming at V came to 0 bases and at J to 2 bases, leaving 12 bases not matched to a gene. CDR3 nucleotide sequence: TGTGCCTGGAGTGTACACTCGGGGACAGGGGAATCTAACACTGAAGCTTTCTTT. Translated, it gives CAWSVHSGTGESNTEAFF.

This rearrangement joins TRBV19 to TRBJ2-1; 7 bases are shared with TRBD1. With 10 bases clipped from V and 4 bases from J, the junction kept 4 bases outside the gene matches. Germline V lookup: CDR1 LNHDA, CDR2 SQIVND (reference sequence). This CDR3 comprises 12 residues. As DNA, the CDR3 is TGTGCCACCAAGACAGGGTACAATGAGCAGTTCTTC. Protein product: CATKTGYNEQFF.

The rearrangement uses TRBV7-2 and TRBJ2-1; maybe TRBD2 (6 bases). This CDR3 spans 14 amino acids. Germline CDR1 reads SGHTA; CDR2 reads FQGNSA. The germline V and J ends were trimmed by 0 bases and 8 bases, with 11 bases remaining between them. CDR3 region: CASSLAGSGHEQFF. The CDR3 DNA is TGTGCCAGCAGCTTAGCCGGTAGCGGACATGAGCAGTTCTTC.

The V gene is TRBV5-4, the J gene TRBJ2-3; 9 nucleotides align to TRBD2. Germline values: CDR1 SGHNT, CDR2 YYREEE (reference sequence). The CDR3 covers 18 residues. The trim removed 2 bases at V and 3 bases at J, leaving 13 bases unmatched. For the CDR3, the DNA is TGTGCCAGCAGCTTATCCATGCGGGGGGGCCTAGGGACAGATACGCAGTATTTT. Amino acid sequence: CASSLSMRGGLGTDTQYF.

CDR3 region: CASSIAPRQGTYEQYF. CDR3 sequence (DNA): TGTGCCAGTAGTATAGCCCCCCGACAGGGGACCTACGAGCAGTACTTC. The chain has TRBV19 and TRBJ2-7, with 8 positions matching TRBD1. The CDR3 totals 16 residues. Trimming removed 1 base from V and 2 bases from J; junction bases left unmatched: 7. The germline gives CDR1 LNHDA, CDR2 SQIVND (reference sequence).

The chain is built from TRBV4-3 and TRBJ1-2; 7 bases match TRBD1. Germline values: CDR1 LGHNA, CDR2 YSLEER. The CDR3 totals 16 residues. After removal of 8 bases from V and 4 bases from J, the junction contained 16 bases not matched to a gene. Here the CDR3 DNA reads TGCGCCAGCGTTCAGACCCACAGGGGCGACGGCTATGGCTACACCTTC. Translation gives CASVQTHRGDGYGYTF.

The chain couples TRBV6-5 to TRBJ1-1, with 9 positions matching TRBD1. CDR1 is MNHEY and CDR2 is SVGAGI in the germline V gene. The CDR3 runs to 13 residues. Trimming took 5 bases from V and 10 from J; bases not matched to a gene: 8. CDR3: CASSQQGAGGAFF. The CDR3 nucleotides are TGTGCCAGCAGTCAACAGGGGGCCGGTGGAGCTTTCTTT.

The chain carries TRBV14 and TRBJ2-5, with TRBD2 as a possible D gene (6 bases). This CDR3 has 19 residues. Germline assignment: CDR1 SGHDN and CDR2 FVKESK. V lost 0 bases to trimming and J lost 5 bases, with 25 bases between them. CDR3 sequence reads: CASSQDVLEGPELGETQYF. CDR3 nucleotide sequence: TGTGCCAGCAGCCAAGATGTCTTGGAGGGGCCGGAACTCGGGGAGACCCAGTACTTC.

The chain carries TRBV7-2 and TRBJ1-1; 7 nucleotides line up with TRBD1. Germline CDR1 and CDR2: SGHTA and FQGNSA. This CDR3 is 15 amino acids long. V lost 5 bases, J lost 3 bases, and 9 bases stayed unmatched. The CDR3 here is CASSLRDRTYTEAFF. The DNA of the CDR3 is TGTGCCAGCAGCCTCCGGGACAGAACTTACACTGAAGCTTTCTTT.

This clone was seen only once. This chain links TRBV28 with TRBJ1-5; D remains unclear. V shed 3 bases and J shed 7 bases, with 10 bases lying between them. CDR1 MDHEN and CDR2 SYDVKM come from the germline V gene. CDR3 size: 13 residues. CDR3 region: CASSFRLRQPQHF. CDR3 DNA sequence: TGTGCCAGCAGTTTTAGGCTCAGGCAGCCCCAGCATTTT. Together with reference TRBV28 and TRBJ1-5, the CDR3 gives the full variable domain: DVKVTQSSRYLVKRTGEKVFLECVQDMDHENMFWYRQDPGLGLRLIYFSYDVKMKEKGDIPEGYSVSREKKERFSLILESASTNQTSMYLCASSFRLRQPQHFGDGTRLSIL.

The rearrangement uses TRBV2 and TRBJ2-7, with 10 bases fitting TRBD2. The CDR3 contains 18 residues. CDR1 is SNHLY, CDR2 FYNNEI, per germline. J was trimmed by 0 bases and V by 6 bases; bases with no gene match: 14. The CDR3, as DNA: TGTGCCAGCAGCCACCGACTGACTAGCGGGCCTCCCTCCTACGAGCAGTACTTC. As protein: CASSHRLTSGPPSYEQYF.

This chain joins TRBV12-5 and TRBJ1-3, with unresolved D. In germline, CDR1 is LGHNT, CDR2 FRNRAP. The CDR3 is 17 residues long. Trimming stripped 0 bases from V and 7 bases from J, with 19 bases between. CDR3 nucleotides: TGTGCTAGTGGTTTGGTACTCCGGTACCCCCACGGTAACACCATATATTTT. This codes for CASGLVLRYPHGNTIYF.

The rearrangement links TRBV28 to TRBJ1-3, with 7 bases matching TRBD1. Trimming cost V 6 bases and J 8 bases; bases outside gene matches: 13. The CDR3 sequence is 15 residues long. CDR1 and CDR2 from the germline V gene are MDHEN and SYDVKM. The CDR3 DNA is TGTGCCAGCAGAACCCAAGACAGGGCCCACTACACCATATATTTT. This sequence encodes CASRTQDRAHYTIYF.

J is TRBJ2-7 and V is TRBV4-3; 10 nucleotides match TRBD1. The V segment lost 0 bases and the J segment 3 bases; nucleotides outside the gene matches: 17. Germline assignment: CDR1 LGHNA and CDR2 YSLEER. The length of the CDR3 is 20 residues. CDR3 sequence (DNA): TGCGCCAGCAGCCAAGAAGTTGGGACAGGGGATTTCAAATTGATCTACGAGCAGTACTTC. This codes for CASSQEVGTGDFKLIYEQYF.

The chain is built from TRBV4-2 and TRBJ1-2; perhaps TRBD1 as D (5 bases). Germline V gene sequence: CDR1 LGHNA, CDR2 YNFKEQ. V lost 0 bases, J lost 1 base, and 18 bases lay in between. The CDR3 covers 18 residues. CDR3 DNA sequence: TGTGCCAGCAGCCAAGAGGCCAGGGCAGTAGGAGGTAACTATGGCTACACCTTC. This sequence encodes CASSQEARAVGGNYGYTF.

The chain joins TRBV28 to TRBJ1-3; D is uncertain. Germline CDR1 is MDHEN and CDR2 is SYDVKM. This CDR3 has 20 residues. Trimming took off 7 bases at V and 0 bases at J, with 28 bases between the two ends. This chain's CDR3 is CASTFEPPIRLLGSGNTIYF. Here the CDR3 DNA reads TGTGCCAGCACCTTTGAGCCCCCGATTCGGCTCTTAGGCTCTGGAAACACCATATATTTT.